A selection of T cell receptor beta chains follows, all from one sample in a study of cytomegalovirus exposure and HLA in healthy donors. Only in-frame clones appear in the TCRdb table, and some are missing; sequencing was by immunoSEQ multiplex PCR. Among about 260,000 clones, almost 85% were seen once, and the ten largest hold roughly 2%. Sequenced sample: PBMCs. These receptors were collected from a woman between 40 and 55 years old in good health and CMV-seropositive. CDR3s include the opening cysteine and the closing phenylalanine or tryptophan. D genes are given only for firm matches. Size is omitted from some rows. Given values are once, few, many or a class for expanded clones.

CDR3 protein: CSVVRDRGQSNTGELFF
CDR3 DNA: TGCAGCGTTGTTCGTGACCGGGGACAATCGAACACCGGGGAGCTGTTTTTT
clone size: few
V gene: TRBV29-1
J gene: TRBJ2-2
D gene: NA

CDR3 protein: CASSPTSGTDTQYF
CDR3 DNA: TGTGCCAGCAGCCCCACTAGCGGGACCGATACGCAGTATTTT
clone size: NA
V gene: TRBV7-7
J gene: TRBJ2-3
D gene: TRBD2

CDR3 protein: CASSLLTGGPNTEAFF
CDR3 DNA: TGTGCCAGCAGCCTTTTGACAGGGGGCCCGAACACTGAAGCTTTCTTT
clone size: NA
V gene: TRBV14
J gene: TRBJ1-1
D gene: TRBD1

CDR3 protein: CASTKTHGTEAFF
CDR3 DNA: TGTGCCAGTACTAAAACCCACGGCACTGAAGCTTTCTTT
clone size: NA
V gene: TRBV19
J gene: TRBJ1-1
D gene: NA

CDR3 protein: CASRKTGGAEDTQYF
CDR3 DNA: TGTGCCAGCAGAAAAACAGGGGGCGCTGAAGATACGCAGTATTTT
clone size: NA
V gene: TRBV5-6
J gene: TRBJ2-3
D gene: TRBD1

CDR3 protein: CAWSRETSYEQYF
CDR3 DNA: TGTGCCTGGAGTAGGGAGACTTCCTACGAGCAGTACTTC
clone size: NA
V gene: TRBV30
J gene: TRBJ2-7
D gene: NA

CDR3 protein: CAWKGWTSGRGNEQFF
CDR3 DNA: TGTGCCTGGAAGGGGTGGACTAGCGGGAGGGGGAATGAGCAGTTCTTC
clone size: NA
V gene: TRBV30
J gene: TRBJ2-1
D gene: TRBD2

CDR3 protein: CAWSGGGGSQPQHF
CDR3 DNA: TGTGCCTGGAGTGGTGGCGGGGGCAGTCAGCCCCAGCATTTT
clone size: NA
V gene: TRBV30
J gene: TRBJ1-5
D gene: NA

CDR3 protein: CASSKTGTTYNEQFF
CDR3 DNA: TGTGCCAGCAGCAAAACCGGGACTACCTACAATGAGCAGTTCTTC
clone size: NA
V gene: TRBV7-9
J gene: TRBJ2-1
D gene: TRBD2

CDR3 protein: CASSQGQGISYEQYF
CDR3 DNA: TGCGCCAGCAGCCAAGGACAGGGGATCTCCTACGAGCAGTACTTC
clone size: NA
V gene: TRBV4-3
J gene: TRBJ2-7
D gene: TRBD1

CDR3 protein: CSVGPTGGTNEKLFF
CDR3 DNA: TGCAGCGTTGGCCCGACAGGGGGCACTAATGAAAAACTGTTTTTT
clone size: NA
V gene: TRBV29-1
J gene: TRBJ1-4
D gene: TRBD1

CDR3 protein: CAWRPRRLAGAETQYF
CDR3 DNA: TGTGCCTGGAGGCCCAGAAGACTAGCGGGAGCGGAGACCCAGTACTTC
clone size: NA
V gene: TRBV30
J gene: TRBJ2-5
D gene: TRBD2

CDR3 protein: CASSVVGSETQYF
CDR3 DNA: TGTGCCAGCAGCGTAGTGGGGAGCGAGACCCAGTACTTC
clone size: NA
V gene: TRBV9
J gene: TRBJ2-5
D gene: NA

CDR3 protein: CASSLYGAGVIEQYF
CDR3 DNA: TGTGCCAGCAGCTTATACGGAGCGGGAGTCATCGAGCAGTACTTC
clone size: NA
V gene: TRBV7-2
J gene: TRBJ2-7
D gene: TRBD2

CDR3 protein: CASSVTPGIFNEKLFF
CDR3 DNA: TGTGCCAGCAGCGTAACTCCAGGAATCTTTAATGAAAAACTGTTTTTT
clone size: once
V gene: TRBV7-2
J gene: TRBJ1-4
D gene: NA

CDR3 protein: CATSSLGGSTEAFF
CDR3 DNA: TGTGCCACCAGCAGCCTCGGGGGAAGTACTGAAGCTTTCTTT
clone size: NA
V gene: TRBV15
J gene: TRBJ1-1
D gene: NA

CDR3 protein: CASSRDYSYEQYF
CDR3 DNA: TGTGCCAGCAGCCGGGACTACTCCTACGAGCAGTACTTC
clone size: NA
V gene: TRBV6-5
J gene: TRBJ2-7
D gene: TRBD2

CDR3 protein: CATAGDRENEKLFF
CDR3 DNA: TGTGCCACCGCGGGTGACAGGGAGAATGAAAAACTGTTTTTT
clone size: NA
V gene: TRBV19
J gene: TRBJ1-4
D gene: TRBD1

CDR3 protein: CAWSVHRTSAGSYNEQFF
CDR3 DNA: TGTGCCTGGAGTGTACACCGTACTAGCGCAGGCTCCTACAATGAGCAGTTCTTC
clone size: few
V gene: TRBV30
J gene: TRBJ2-1
D gene: TRBD2

CDR3 protein: CASSPTGRNTEAFF
CDR3 DNA: TGTGCCAGCAGTCCGACAGGGAGGAACACTGAAGCTTTCTTT
clone size: NA
V gene: TRBV28
J gene: TRBJ1-1
D gene: TRBD1

CDR3 protein: CASKRRTSGSNEQFF
CDR3 DNA: TGTGCCAGCAAGCGAAGGACTAGCGGGTCGAATGAGCAGTTCTTC
clone size: NA
V gene: TRBV2
J gene: TRBJ2-1
D gene: TRBD2

CDR3 protein: CASSSARTSGGGTGELFF
CDR3 DNA: TGTGCCAGCAGCTCTGCTCGGACTAGCGGAGGGGGCACCGGGGAGCTGTTTTTT
clone size: NA
V gene: TRBV5-4
J gene: TRBJ2-2
D gene: TRBD2

CDR3 protein: CASSSTDRALNSPLHF
CDR3 DNA: TGTGCCAGCAGCTCCACCGACAGGGCCCTTAATTCACCCCTCCACTTT
clone size: few
V gene: TRBV5-5
J gene: TRBJ1-6
D gene: TRBD1

CDR3 protein: CATSRDRSAGQFF
CDR3 DNA: TGTGCCACCAGCAGAGATAGATCGGCGGGCCAGTTCTTC
clone size: NA
V gene: TRBV15
J gene: TRBJ2-1
D gene: NA

CDR3 protein: CASSGAGGPNEQFF
CDR3 DNA: TGTGCCAGCAGTGGAGCGGGAGGACCCAATGAGCAGTTCTTC
clone size: NA
V gene: TRBV28
J gene: TRBJ2-1
D gene: TRBD2

CDR3 protein: CASSVGAGNTGELFF
CDR3 DNA: TGTGCCAGCAGCGTAGGGGCAGGGAACACCGGGGAGCTGTTTTTT
clone size: NA
V gene: TRBV9
J gene: TRBJ2-2
D gene: NA

CDR3 protein: CASSDQTSGIPEQFF
CDR3 DNA: TGTGCCAGCAGCGACCAGACTAGCGGGATCCCCGAGCAGTTCTTC
clone size: few
V gene: TRBV5-4
J gene: TRBJ2-1
D gene: TRBD2

CDR3 protein: CASSLEDRVGEAFF
CDR3 DNA: TGCGCCAGCAGCCTCGAGGACAGGGTCGGTGAAGCTTTCTTT
clone size: NA
V gene: TRBV4-3
J gene: TRBJ1-1
D gene: TRBD1

CDR3 protein: CASTTPGTGELFF
CDR3 DNA: TGTGCCAGCACAACACCGGGGACCGGGGAGCTGTTTTTT
clone size: NA
V gene: TRBV7-6
J gene: TRBJ2-2
D gene: NA

CDR3 protein: CASSGGGAGANVLTF
CDR3 DNA: TGTGCCAGCAGTGGGGGAGGTGCTGGGGCCAACGTCCTGACTTTC
clone size: NA
V gene: TRBV2
J gene: TRBJ2-6
D gene: NA

CDR3 protein: CASSRDSWYGYTF
CDR3 DNA: TGTGCCAGTAGCCGGGATTCGTGGTATGGCTACACCTTC
clone size: few
V gene: TRBV19
J gene: TRBJ1-2
D gene: NA

CDR3 protein: CASSIGLGSEQFF
CDR3 DNA: TGTGCCAGTAGTATTGGACTAGGGAGTGAGCAGTTCTTC
clone size: NA
V gene: TRBV19
J gene: TRBJ2-1
D gene: TRBD2

CDR3 protein: CASSPGQGGGDTQYF
CDR3 DNA: TGTGCCAGCAGCCCGGGACAGGGCGGGGGAGATACGCAGTATTTT
clone size: NA
V gene: TRBV7-9
J gene: TRBJ2-3
D gene: TRBD1

CDR3 protein: CAWSEGTGPEAFF
CDR3 DNA: TGTGCCTGGAGCGAGGGGACAGGGCCTGAAGCTTTCTTT
clone size: NA
V gene: TRBV30
J gene: TRBJ1-1
D gene: TRBD1

CDR3 protein: CASSRTVYSNQPQHF
CDR3 DNA: TGTGCCAGCAGCAGGACAGTTTATAGCAATCAGCCCCAGCATTTT
clone size: few
V gene: TRBV6-5
J gene: TRBJ1-5
D gene: NA

CDR3 protein: CATSMASGSLYNEQFF
CDR3 DNA: TGTGCCACCAGCATGGCCAGCGGGAGCCTCTACAATGAGCAGTTCTTC
clone size: few
V gene: TRBV15
J gene: TRBJ2-1
D gene: TRBD2

CDR3 protein: CASSKSSAGNTEAFF
CDR3 DNA: TGTGCCAGTAGTAAAAGCTCGGCGGGGAACACTGAAGCTTTCTTT
clone size: NA
V gene: TRBV19
J gene: TRBJ1-1
D gene: NA

CDR3 protein: CASSSRQVPNYGYTF
CDR3 DNA: TGTGCCAGCAGCTCGAGACAGGTGCCAAACTATGGCTACACCTTC
clone size: NA
V gene: TRBV7-2
J gene: TRBJ1-2
D gene: NA

CDR3 protein: CASTVTRDRGDGYTF
CDR3 DNA: TGTGCCAGCACCGTTACAAGGGACAGGGGCGATGGCTACACCTTC
clone size: NA
V gene: TRBV6-5
J gene: TRBJ1-2
D gene: TRBD1

CDR3 protein: CASSSDGGSPYEQYF
CDR3 DNA: TGTGCCAGCAGCTCCGATGGGGGGAGTCCCTACGAGCAGTACTTC
clone size: NA
V gene: TRBV9
J gene: TRBJ2-7
D gene: NA

CDR3 protein: CASSLGHSNQPQHF
CDR3 DNA: TGTGCCAGCAGCTTAGGCCATAGCAATCAGCCCCAGCATTTT
clone size: few
V gene: TRBV13
J gene: TRBJ1-5
D gene: NA

CDR3 protein: CACHDPLAGGMANEKLFF
CDR3 DNA: TGTGCCTGTCACGACCCCTTGGCGGGGGGGATGGCTAATGAAAAACTGTTTTTT
clone size: NA
V gene: TRBV30
J gene: TRBJ1-4
D gene: NA

CDR3 protein: CASSLRGETINEQFF
CDR3 DNA: TGTGCCAGCAGTTTACGGGGGGAGACAATCAATGAGCAGTTCTTC
clone size: NA
V gene: TRBV27
J gene: TRBJ2-1
D gene: TRBD2

CDR3 protein: CASQRGGFAYEQYF
CDR3 DNA: TGTGCCAGCCAAAGGGGGGGGTTCGCCTACGAGCAGTACTTC
clone size: once
V gene: TRBV6-1
J gene: TRBJ2-7
D gene: NA

CDR3 protein: CASSFTSGHTGELFF
CDR3 DNA: TGTGCCAGCAGTTTCACTAGCGGCCACACCGGGGAGCTGTTTTTT
clone size: NA
V gene: TRBV7-8
J gene: TRBJ2-2
D gene: TRBD2